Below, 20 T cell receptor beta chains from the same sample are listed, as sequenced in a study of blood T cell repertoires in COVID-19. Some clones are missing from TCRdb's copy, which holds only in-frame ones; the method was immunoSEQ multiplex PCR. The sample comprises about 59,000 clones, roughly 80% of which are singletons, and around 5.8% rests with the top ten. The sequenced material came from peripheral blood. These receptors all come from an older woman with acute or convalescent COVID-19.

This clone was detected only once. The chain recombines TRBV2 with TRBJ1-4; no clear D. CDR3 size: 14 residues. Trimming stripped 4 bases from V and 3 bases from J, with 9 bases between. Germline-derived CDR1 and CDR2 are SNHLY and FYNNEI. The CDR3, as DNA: TGTGCCAGCAGTGGGTGGACTTCTAATGAAAAACTGTTTTTT. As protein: CASSGWTSNEKLFF.

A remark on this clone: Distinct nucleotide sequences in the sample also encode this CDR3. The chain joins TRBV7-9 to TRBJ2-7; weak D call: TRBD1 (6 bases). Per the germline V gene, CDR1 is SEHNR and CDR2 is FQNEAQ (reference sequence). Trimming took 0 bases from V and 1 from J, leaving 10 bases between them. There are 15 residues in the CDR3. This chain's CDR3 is CASSLARDNSYEQYF. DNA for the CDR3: TGTGCCAGCAGCTTAGCCCGGGACAATTCCTACGAGCAGTACTTC.

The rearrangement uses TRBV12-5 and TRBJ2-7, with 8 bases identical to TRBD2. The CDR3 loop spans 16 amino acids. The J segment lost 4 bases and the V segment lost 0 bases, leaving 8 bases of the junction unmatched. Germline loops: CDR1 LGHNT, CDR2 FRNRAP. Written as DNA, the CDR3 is TGTGCTAGTGGTTTGGTACCGGGAGGGGGGCAATACGAGCAGTACTTC. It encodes CASGLVPGGGQYEQYF. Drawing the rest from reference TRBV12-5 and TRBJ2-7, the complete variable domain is DARVTQTPRHKVTEMGQEVTMRCQPILGHNTVFWYRQTMMQGLELLAYFRNRAPLDDSGMPKDRFSAEMPDATLATLKIQPSEPRDSAVYFCASGLVPGGGQYEQYFGPGTRLTVT.

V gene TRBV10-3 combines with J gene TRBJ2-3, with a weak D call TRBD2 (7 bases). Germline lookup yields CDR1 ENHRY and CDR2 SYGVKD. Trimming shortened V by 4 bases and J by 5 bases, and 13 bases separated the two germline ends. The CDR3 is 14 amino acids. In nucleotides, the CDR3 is TGTGCCATCAGTGCGGCGGGGGCCTTAGATACGCAGTATTTT. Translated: CAISAAGALDTQYF.

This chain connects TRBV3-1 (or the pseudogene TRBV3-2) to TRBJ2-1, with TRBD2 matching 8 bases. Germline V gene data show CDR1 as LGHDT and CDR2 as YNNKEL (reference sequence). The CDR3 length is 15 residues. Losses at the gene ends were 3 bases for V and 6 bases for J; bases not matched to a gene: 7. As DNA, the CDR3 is TGTGCCAGCAGCCATCCCGGACTAGCATTCAATGAGCAGTTCTTC. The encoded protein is CASSHPGLAFNEQFF.

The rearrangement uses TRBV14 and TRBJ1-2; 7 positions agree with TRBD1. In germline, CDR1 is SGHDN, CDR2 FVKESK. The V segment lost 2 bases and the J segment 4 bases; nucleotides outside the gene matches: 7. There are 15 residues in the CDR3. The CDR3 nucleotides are TGTGCCAGCAGCCAATACCGGACAGGACCCTATGGCTACACCTTC. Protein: CASSQYRTGPYGYTF.

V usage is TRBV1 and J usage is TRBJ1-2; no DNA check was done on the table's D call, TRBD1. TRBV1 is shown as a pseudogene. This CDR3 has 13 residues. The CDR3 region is CTSSQDGTGSHAF. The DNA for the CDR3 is TGCACCAGCAGCCAAGATGGGACAGGGTCCCACGCCTTC.

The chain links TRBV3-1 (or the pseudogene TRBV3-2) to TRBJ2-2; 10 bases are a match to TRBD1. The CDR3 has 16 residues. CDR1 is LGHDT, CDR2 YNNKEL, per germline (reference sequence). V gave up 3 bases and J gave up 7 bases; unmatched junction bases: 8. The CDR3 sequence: CASSHPGQGRVGELFF. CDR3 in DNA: TGTGCCAGCAGCCACCCGGGACAGGGGAGGGTCGGGGAGCTGTTTTTT.

In DNA form, the CDR3 reads TGTGCCAGCAGCTTAGTGGGAGGTTCCGCGGGGCCCTACGAGCAGTACTTC. It is translated as CASSLVGGSAGPYEQYF. The gene calls are TRBV11-2 and TRBJ2-7, with D perhaps TRBD2 (6 bases). This CDR3 spans 17 amino acids. V lost 1 base to trimming and J lost 2 bases, with 18 bases between them. CDR1 is SGHAT and CDR2 is FQNNGV in the germline V gene.

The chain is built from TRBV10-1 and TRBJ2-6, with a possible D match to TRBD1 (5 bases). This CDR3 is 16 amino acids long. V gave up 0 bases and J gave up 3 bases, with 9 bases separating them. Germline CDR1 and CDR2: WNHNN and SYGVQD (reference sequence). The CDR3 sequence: CASSESWGGGANVLTF. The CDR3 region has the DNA TGCGCCAGCAGTGAGTCGTGGGGCGGTGGGGCCAACGTCCTGACTTTC.

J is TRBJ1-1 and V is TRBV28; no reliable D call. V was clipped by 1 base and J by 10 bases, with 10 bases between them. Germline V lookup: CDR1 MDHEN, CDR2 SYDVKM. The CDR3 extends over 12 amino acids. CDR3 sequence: CASSLSGMGAFF. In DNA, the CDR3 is TGTGCCAGCAGTTTATCGGGGATGGGAGCTTTCTTT.

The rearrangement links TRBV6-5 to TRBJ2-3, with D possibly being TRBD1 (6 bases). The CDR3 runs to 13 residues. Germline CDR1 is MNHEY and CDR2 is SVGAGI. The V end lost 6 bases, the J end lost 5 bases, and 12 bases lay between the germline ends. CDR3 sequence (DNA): TGTGCCAGCAGAAAGACAGGTGTAGATACGCAGTATTTT. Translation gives CASRKTGVDTQYF.

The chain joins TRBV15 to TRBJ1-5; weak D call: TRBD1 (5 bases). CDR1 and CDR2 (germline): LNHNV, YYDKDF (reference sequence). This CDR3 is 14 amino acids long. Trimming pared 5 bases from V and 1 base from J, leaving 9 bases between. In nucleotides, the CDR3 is TGTGCCACCAGCGGGCCAGGGAGCAATCAGCCCCAGCATTTT. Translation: CATSGPGSNQPQHF.

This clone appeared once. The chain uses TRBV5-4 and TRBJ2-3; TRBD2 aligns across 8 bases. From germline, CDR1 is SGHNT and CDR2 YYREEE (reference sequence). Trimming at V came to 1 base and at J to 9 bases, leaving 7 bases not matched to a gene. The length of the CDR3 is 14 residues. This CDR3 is CASSLMRGERTQYF. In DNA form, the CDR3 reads TGTGCCAGCAGCTTGATGCGGGGGGAACGCACGCAGTATTTT.

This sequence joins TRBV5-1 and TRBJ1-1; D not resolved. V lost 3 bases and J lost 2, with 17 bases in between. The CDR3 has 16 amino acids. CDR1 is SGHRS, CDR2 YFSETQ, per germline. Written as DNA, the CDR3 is TGCGCCAGCAGCTGGGCGTCCAACCTGCTAAACACTGAAGCTTTCTTT. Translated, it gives CASSWASNLLNTEAFF.

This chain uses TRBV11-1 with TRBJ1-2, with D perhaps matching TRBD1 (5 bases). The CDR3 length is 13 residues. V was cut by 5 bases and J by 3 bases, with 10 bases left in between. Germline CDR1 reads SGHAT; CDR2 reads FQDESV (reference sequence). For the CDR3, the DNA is TGTGCCAGCAGCGTGGACATGGACTATGGCTACACCTTC. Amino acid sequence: CASSVDMDYGYTF.

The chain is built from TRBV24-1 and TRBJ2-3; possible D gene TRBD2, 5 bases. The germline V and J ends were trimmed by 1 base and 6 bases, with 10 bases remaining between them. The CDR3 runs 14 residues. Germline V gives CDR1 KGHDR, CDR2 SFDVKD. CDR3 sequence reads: CATSDFRGSDTQYF. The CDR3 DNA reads TGTGCCACCAGTGATTTTCGGGGATCGGATACGCAGTATTTT.

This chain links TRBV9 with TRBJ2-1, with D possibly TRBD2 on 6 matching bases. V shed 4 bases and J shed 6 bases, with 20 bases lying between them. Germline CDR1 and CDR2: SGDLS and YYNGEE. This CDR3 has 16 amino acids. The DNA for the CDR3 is TGTGCCAGCAGCCCACAACCCGGAGGGCAGACCAATGAGCAGTTCTTC. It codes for CASSPQPGGQTNEQFF.

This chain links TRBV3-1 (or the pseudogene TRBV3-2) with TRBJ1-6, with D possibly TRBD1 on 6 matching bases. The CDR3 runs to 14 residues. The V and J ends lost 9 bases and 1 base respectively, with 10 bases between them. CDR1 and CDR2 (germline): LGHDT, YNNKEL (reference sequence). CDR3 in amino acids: CARDGQSYNSPLHF. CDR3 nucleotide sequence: TGTGCCAGAGACGGACAGTCCTATAATTCACCCCTCCACTTT.

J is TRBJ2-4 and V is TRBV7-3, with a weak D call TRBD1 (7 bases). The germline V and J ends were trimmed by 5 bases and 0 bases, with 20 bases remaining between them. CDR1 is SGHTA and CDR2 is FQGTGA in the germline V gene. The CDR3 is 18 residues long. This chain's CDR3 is CASSRGTATPLAKNIQYF. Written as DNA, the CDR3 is TGTGCCAGCAGCCGCGGGACAGCCACTCCCCTAGCCAAAAACATTCAGTACTTC.